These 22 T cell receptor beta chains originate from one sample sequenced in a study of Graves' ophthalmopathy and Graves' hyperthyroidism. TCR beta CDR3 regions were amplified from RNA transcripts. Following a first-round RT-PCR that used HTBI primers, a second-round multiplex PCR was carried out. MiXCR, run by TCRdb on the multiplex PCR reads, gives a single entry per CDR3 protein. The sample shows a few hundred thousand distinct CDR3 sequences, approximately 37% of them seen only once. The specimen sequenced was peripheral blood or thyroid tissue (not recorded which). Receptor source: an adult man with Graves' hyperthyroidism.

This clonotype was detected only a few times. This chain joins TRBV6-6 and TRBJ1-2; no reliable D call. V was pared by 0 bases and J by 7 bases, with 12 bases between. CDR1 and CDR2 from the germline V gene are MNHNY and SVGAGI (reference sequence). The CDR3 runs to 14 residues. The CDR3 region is CASSYSNLGPGYTF. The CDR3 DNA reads TGTGCCAGCAGTTACTCGAATCTAGGTCCTGGCTACACCTTC.

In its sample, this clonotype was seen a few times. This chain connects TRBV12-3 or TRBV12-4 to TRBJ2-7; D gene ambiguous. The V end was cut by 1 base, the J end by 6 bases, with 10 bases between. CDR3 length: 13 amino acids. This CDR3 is CASSLVAVREQYF. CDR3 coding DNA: TGTGCCAGCAGTTTAGTGGCAGTCCGCGAGCAGTACTTC.

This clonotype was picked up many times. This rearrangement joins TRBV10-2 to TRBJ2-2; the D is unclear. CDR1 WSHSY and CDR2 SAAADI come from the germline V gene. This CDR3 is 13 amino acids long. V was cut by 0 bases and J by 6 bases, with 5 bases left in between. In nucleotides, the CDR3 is TGCGCCAGCAGTGAGTCGGAACCCGGGGAGCTGTTTTTT. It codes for CASSESEPGELFF.

CDR3: CSAQTGGGNEQFF. In DNA, the CDR3 is TGCAGTGCCCAGACAGGGGGTGGCAATGAGCAGTTCTTC. This chain connects TRBV20-1 to TRBJ2-7; 9 bases agree with TRBD1. The closer fit of TRBJ2-1 to the DNA end suggests the J call may be wrong. CDR1 and CDR2 (germline): DFQATT, SNEGSKA (reference sequence). The CDR3 extends over 13 amino acids.

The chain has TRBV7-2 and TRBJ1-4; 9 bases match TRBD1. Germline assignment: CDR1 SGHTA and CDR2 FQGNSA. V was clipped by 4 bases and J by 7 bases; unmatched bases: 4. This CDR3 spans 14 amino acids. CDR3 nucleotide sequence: TGTGCCAGCAGCTCGGACAGGGGAAGTGAAAAACTGTTTTTT. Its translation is CASSSDRGSEKLFF. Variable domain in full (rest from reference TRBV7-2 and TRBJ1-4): GAGVSQSPSNKVTEKGKDVELRCDPISGHTALYWYRQSLGQGLEFLIYFQGNSAPDKSGLPSDRFSAERTGGSVSTLTIQRTQQEDSAVYLCASSSDRGSEKLFFGSGTQLSVL.

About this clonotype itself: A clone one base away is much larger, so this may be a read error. The CDR3 bases are TGTGCCATCAGTGAGTCGCCAGGGACCCCTCACACCATATATTTT. Its protein is CAISESPGTPHTIYF. The chain has TRBV10-3 and TRBJ1-3; TRBD1 might be the D (5 bases). The CDR3 loop spans 15 amino acids. V lost 0 bases, J lost 8 bases, and 14 bases lay in between. The V gene's germline CDR1 is ENHRY and CDR2 SYGVKD.

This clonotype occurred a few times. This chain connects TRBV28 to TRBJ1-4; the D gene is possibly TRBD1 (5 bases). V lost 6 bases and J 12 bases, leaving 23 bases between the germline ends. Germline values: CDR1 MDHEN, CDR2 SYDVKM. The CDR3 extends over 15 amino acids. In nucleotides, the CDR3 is TGTGCCAGCAGGACCCCCGGGACGGCCTTCGGGGAACTGTTTTTT. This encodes CASRTPGTAFGELFF.

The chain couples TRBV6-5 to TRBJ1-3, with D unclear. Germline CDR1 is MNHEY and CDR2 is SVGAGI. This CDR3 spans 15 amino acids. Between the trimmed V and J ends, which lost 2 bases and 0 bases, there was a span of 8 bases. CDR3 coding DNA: TGTGCCAGCAGTTACGGAGGGAGCTCTGGAAACACCATATATTTT. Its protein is CASSYGGSSGNTIYF.

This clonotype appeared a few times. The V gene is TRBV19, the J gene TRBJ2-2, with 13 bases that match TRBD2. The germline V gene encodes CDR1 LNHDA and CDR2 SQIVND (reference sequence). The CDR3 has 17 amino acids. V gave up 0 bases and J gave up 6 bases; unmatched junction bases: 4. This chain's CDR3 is CASSIDLGLAGSGELFF. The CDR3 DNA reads TGTGCCAGTAGTATAGATCTGGGACTAGCGGGATCCGGGGAGCTGTTTTTT.

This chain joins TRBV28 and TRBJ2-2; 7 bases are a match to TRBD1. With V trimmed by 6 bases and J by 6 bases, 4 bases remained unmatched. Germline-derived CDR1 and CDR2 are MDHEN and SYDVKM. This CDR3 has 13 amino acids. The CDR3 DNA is TGTGCCAGCAGGCCACAGGGGCCCGGGGAGCTGTTTTTT. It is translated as CASRPQGPGELFF.

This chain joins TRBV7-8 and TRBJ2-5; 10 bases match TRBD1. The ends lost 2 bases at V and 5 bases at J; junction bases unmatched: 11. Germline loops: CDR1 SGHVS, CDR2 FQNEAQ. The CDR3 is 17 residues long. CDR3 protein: CASSLPIWDRGWETQYF. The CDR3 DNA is TGTGCCAGCAGCTTACCGATTTGGGACAGGGGCTGGGAGACCCAGTACTTC.

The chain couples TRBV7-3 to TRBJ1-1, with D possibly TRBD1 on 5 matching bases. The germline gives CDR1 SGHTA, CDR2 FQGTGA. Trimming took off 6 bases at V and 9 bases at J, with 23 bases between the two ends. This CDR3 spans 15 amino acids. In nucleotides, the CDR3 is TGTGCCAGCAGTTCCTCCGACAGCGTCCACGCTAAAGCTTTCTTT. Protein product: CASSSSDSVHAKAFF.

The CDR3 is CSARDQGVNQPQHF. The CDR3 nucleotides are TGCAGTGCTAGAGATCAGGGGGTCAATCAGCCCCAGCATTTT. The genes are TRBV20-1 and TRBJ1-5, with 7 bases identical to TRBD1. The J segment lost 3 bases and the V segment lost 0 bases, leaving 2 bases of the junction unmatched. CDR1 DFQATT and CDR2 SNEGSKA come from the germline V gene (reference sequence). CDR3 size: 14 residues.

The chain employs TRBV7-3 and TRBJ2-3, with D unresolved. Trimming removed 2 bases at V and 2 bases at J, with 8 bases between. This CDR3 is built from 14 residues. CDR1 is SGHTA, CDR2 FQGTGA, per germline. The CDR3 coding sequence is TGTGCCAGCAGCTTATCATCTGTCACAGATACGCAGTATTTT. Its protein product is CASSLSSVTDTQYF. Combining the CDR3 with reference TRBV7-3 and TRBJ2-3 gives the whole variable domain GAGVSQTPSNKVTEKGKYVELRCDPISGHTALYWYRQSLGQGPEFLIYFQGTGAADDSGLPNDRFFAVRPEGSVSTLKIQRTERGDSAVYLCASSLSSVTDTQYFGPGTRLTVL.

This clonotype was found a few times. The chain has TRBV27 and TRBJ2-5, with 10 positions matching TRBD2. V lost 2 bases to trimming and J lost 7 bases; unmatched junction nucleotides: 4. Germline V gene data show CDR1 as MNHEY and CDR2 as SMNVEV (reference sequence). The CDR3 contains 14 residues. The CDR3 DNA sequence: TGTGCCAGCAGTTTAAGACTAGCGGGTGGGACCCAGTACTTC. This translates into CASSLRLAGGTQYF.

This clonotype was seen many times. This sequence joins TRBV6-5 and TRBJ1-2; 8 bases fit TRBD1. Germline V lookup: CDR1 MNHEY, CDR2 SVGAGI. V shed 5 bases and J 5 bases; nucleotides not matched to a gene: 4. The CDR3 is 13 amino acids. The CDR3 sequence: CASSERTGYGYTF. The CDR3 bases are TGTGCCAGCAGTGAAAGGACAGGGTATGGCTACACCTTC.

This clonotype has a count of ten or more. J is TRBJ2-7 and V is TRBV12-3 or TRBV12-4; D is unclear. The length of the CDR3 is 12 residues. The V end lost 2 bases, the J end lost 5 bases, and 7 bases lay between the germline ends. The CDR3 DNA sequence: TGTGCCAGCAGTTTATATCCCCACGAGCAGTACTTC. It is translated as CASSLYPHEQYF.

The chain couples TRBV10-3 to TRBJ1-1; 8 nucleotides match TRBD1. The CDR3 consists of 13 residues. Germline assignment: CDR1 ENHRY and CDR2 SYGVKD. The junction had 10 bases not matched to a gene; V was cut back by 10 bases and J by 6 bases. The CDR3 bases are TGTGCCAGCACCGTGACAGGGGTTCCTGAAGCTTTCTTT. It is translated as CASTVTGVPEAFF.

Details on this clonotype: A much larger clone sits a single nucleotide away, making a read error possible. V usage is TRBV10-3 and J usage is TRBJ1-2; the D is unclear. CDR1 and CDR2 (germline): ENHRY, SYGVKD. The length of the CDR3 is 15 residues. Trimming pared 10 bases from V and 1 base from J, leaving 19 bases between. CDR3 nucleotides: TGTGCCAGTATCCCGGGCAGGAACCTTAACTATGGCTACACCTTC. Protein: CASIPGRNLNYGYTF.

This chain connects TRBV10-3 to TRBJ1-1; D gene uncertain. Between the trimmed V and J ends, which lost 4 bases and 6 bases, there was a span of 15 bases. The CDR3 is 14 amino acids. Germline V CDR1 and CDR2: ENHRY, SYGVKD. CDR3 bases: TGTGCCATCAGTGGGTCGGGCGGCTACGCTGAAGCTTTCTTT. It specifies CAISGSGGYAEAFF.

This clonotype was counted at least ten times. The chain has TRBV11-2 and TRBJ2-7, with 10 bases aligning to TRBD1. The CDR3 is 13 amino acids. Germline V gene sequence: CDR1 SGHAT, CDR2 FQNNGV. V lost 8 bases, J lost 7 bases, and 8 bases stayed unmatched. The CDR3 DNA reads TGTGCCAGCGGTCCGGGACAGGGGATTGAGCAGTACTTC. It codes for CASGPGQGIEQYF.

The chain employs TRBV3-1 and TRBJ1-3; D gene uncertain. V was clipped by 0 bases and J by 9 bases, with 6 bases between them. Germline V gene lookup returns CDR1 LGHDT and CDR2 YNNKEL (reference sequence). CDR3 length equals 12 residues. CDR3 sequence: CASSQERSTIYF. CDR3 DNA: TGTGCCAGCAGCCAAGAACGGAGCACCATATATTTT.